One sample yielded the 28 T cell receptor beta chains listed below, sequenced in a study of CD8+CD57+ T cells in acquired aplastic anemia. CDR3 and TCR beta VDJ profiling relied on genomic DNA as the template. TCRdb reprocessed the reads with MiXCR, giving one entry per CDR3 protein. This sample has around 250,000 distinct CDR3 sequences, with roughly 50% found just once. Source material: sorted CD4+, CD8+, or CD8+CD57+ T cells (not recorded which) from PBMCs. The receptor source for this set is a human donor with severe aplastic anemia or a healthy control (not recorded which).

The chain is built from TRBV10-1 and TRBJ2-5; 7 bases map to TRBD2. Germline CDR1 is WNHNN and CDR2 is SYGVQD (reference sequence). CDR3 length: 13 amino acids. J gave up 5 bases and V 11 bases, and 11 bases lay outside the gene matches. This CDR3 reads CADGTTGVETQYF. CDR3 in DNA: TGCGCCGATGGGACTACGGGGGTGGAGACCCAGTACTTC.

This clonotype was seen at least ten times. The chain joins TRBV16 to TRBJ1-2; maybe TRBD1 (6 bases). The CDR3 spans 14 residues. Between the trimmed V and J ends, which lost 6 bases and 8 bases, there was a span of 19 bases. Germline CDR1 and CDR2: KGHSY and FQNENV. The CDR3 nucleotides are TGTGCCAGCAGTCTTCAAAGAACAGGGCAAGGCTACACCTTC. Translating gives CASSLQRTGQGYTF.

V and J are TRBV6-5 and TRBJ2-1; the D is unclear. This CDR3 region has 15 residues. Germline V gene lookup returns CDR1 MNHEY and CDR2 SVGAGI. V lost 0 bases to trimming and J lost 6 bases, with 12 bases between them. CDR3 loop: CASSYSRPSSNEQFF. The CDR3 coding sequence is TGTGCCAGCAGTTACTCGAGACCAAGCTCCAATGAGCAGTTCTTC.

This clonotype has only a few counts. The chain uses TRBV2 and TRBJ1-5; TRBD1 is a possible D gene (6 bases). This CDR3 is 14 amino acids long. Trimming left V 7 bases short and J 6 bases short, with 16 bases between. Germline V CDR1 and CDR2: SNHLY, FYNNEI. The CDR3 DNA follows: TGTGCCAGCAAGGGAGGGGGGGCTGGTCAGCCCCAGCATTTT. Amino acid sequence: CASKGGGAGQPQHF.

About this clonotype: Mismatch with germline at one junction end may stem from a read error. This chain uses TRBV5-1 with TRBJ2-5; D possibly corresponds to TRBD2 (5 bases). This CDR3 has 14 residues. Germline V CDR1 and CDR2: SGHRS, YFSETQ. The CDR3 sequence is CASSALVVEETQYF. CDR3 DNA sequence: TGTGCCAGCAGCGCACTAGTGGTGGAAGAGACCCAGTACTTC.

V gene TRBV14 combines with J gene TRBJ2-5; 7 bases match TRBD2. Trimming at V came to 3 bases and at J to 2 bases, leaving 3 bases not matched to a gene. This CDR3 is built from 14 residues. The germline V gene has CDR1 SGHDN and CDR2 FVKESK. The CDR3 sequence: CASSHAGVQETQYF. The DNA for the CDR3 is TGTGCCAGCAGCCATGCGGGAGTACAAGAGACCCAGTACTTC.

The chain couples TRBV7-2 to TRBJ1-1; TRBD1 aligns across 7 bases. Per germline, CDR1 SGHTA and CDR2 FQGNSA. There are 15 residues in the CDR3. V lost 6 bases and J lost 0; bases outside the gene matches: 7. The CDR3 loop reads CASREGQAMNTEAFF. DNA of the CDR3: TGTGCCAGCAGAGAAGGACAGGCCATGAACACTGAAGCTTTCTTT.

The V and J genes are TRBV12-3 or TRBV12-4 and TRBJ2-2; 11 bases agree with TRBD2. V shed 5 bases, J shed 8 bases, and the junction held 4 bases outside the gene matches. The CDR3 has 14 residues. The CDR3 sequence: CASSPTSGIGELFF. The CDR3 coding sequence is TGTGCCAGCAGTCCGACTAGCGGGATAGGGGAGCTGTTTTTT.

V usage is TRBV7-3 and J usage is TRBJ2-7; D is perhaps TRBD1 (6 bases). Per the germline V gene, CDR1 is SGHTA and CDR2 is FQGTGA. CDR3 length: 14 residues. Trimming pared 1 base from V and 6 bases from J, leaving 13 bases between. The CDR3: CASSLNAGESEQYF. The CDR3 region has the DNA TGTGCCAGCAGCTTAAATGCAGGGGAGAGCGAGCAGTACTTC.

This chain connects TRBV19 to TRBJ2-3, with TRBD2 matching over 13 bases. Germline assignment: CDR1 LNHDA and CDR2 SQIVND (reference sequence). The ends lost 7 bases at V and 9 bases at J; junction bases unmatched: 13. CDR3 length equals 16 residues. CDR3 bases: TGTGCCAGTACCCTCCGGACTAGCGGGGGAACGACAACGCAGTATTTT. The encoded protein is CASTLRTSGGTTTQYF.

At least ten counts were recorded for this clonotype. The rearrangement joins TRBV11-2 to TRBJ2-2; 9 bases map to TRBD1. After removal of 6 bases from V and 4 bases from J, the junction contained 6 bases not matched to a gene. The germline CDR1 and CDR2 sequences are SGHAT and FQNNGV. This CDR3 spans 15 amino acids. CDR3: CASSLQGASTGELFF. CDR3 in DNA: TGTGCCAGCAGTCTACAGGGGGCGAGCACCGGGGAGCTGTTTTTT.

This clonotype was counted many times. The chain links TRBV5-1 to TRBJ1-2; D unresolved. V lost 0 bases and J lost 6, with 9 bases in between. Germline V gene data show CDR1 as SGHRS and CDR2 as YFSETQ. The CDR3 is 13 residues long. CDR3 amino acids: CASSLGREDGYTF. DNA of the CDR3: TGCGCCAGCAGCTTGGGAAGGGAAGATGGCTACACCTTC.

The sample holds many counts of this clonotype. The V and J genes are TRBV5-6 and TRBJ1-1; tentatively, D is TRBD1 (6 bases). Germline-derived CDR1 and CDR2 are SGHDT and YYEEEE. V dropped 4 bases and J dropped 6 bases, with 10 bases sitting between them. The CDR3 extends over 12 amino acids. Here the CDR3 reads CASSRGLPEAFF. As DNA, the CDR3 is TGTGCCAGCAGCCGGGGGCTCCCTGAAGCTTTCTTT.

This chain joins TRBV5-1 and TRBJ2-1, with 9 bases that match TRBD1. The CDR3 runs to 16 residues. The V and J ends lost 4 bases and 7 bases, in that order; junction bases with no gene match: 12. Germline CDR1 and CDR2: SGHRS and YFSETQ. DNA for the CDR3: TGCGCCAGCAGCCCCTTGGACAGGGGCGCTTTGAATGAGCAGTTCTTC. Translated: CASSPLDRGALNEQFF.

Of note for this clonotype: A read error is likely, as this CDR3 ends without the conserved phenylalanine or tryptophan. The gene calls are TRBV7-3 and TRBJ2-2; 8 positions agree with TRBD2. The CDR3 has 16 residues. Trimming removed 2 bases from V and 1 base from J; junction bases left unmatched: 3. Germline-derived CDR1 and CDR2 are SGHTA and FQGTGA. This CDR3 reads CASSLQAGVNTGELFS. As DNA, the CDR3 is TGTGCCAGCAGCTTACAAGCGGGAGTGAACACCGGGGAGCTGTTTTCT.

This clonotype was seen only a few times. The chain couples TRBV24-1 to TRBJ2-2; D might be TRBD2 (5 bases). Per germline, CDR1 KGHDR and CDR2 SFDVKD. V was clipped by 5 bases and J by 0 bases, with 15 bases between them. This CDR3 contains 17 residues. CDR3 region: CATSGRPGGANTGELFF. CDR3 in DNA: TGTGCCACCAGTGGGAGGCCAGGCGGAGCGAACACCGGGGAGCTGTTTTTT.

This clonotype was picked up one time. CDR3: CASSGRRNTGELFF. CDR3 sequence (DNA): TGTGCCAGCAGTGGTCGCAGGAACACCGGGGAGCTGTTTTTT. This chain uses TRBV2 with TRBJ2-2, with no clear D. Germline V gene data show CDR1 as SNHLY and CDR2 as FYNNEI. V was cut by 4 bases and J by 1 base, with 7 bases left in between. The CDR3 loop spans 14 amino acids.

The chain joins TRBV5-4 to TRBJ2-7; tentative D call: TRBD2 (6 bases). Trimming took off 3 bases at V and 3 bases at J, with 13 bases between the two ends. CDR3 length: 14 amino acids. The germline V gene has CDR1 SGHNT and CDR2 YYREEE (reference sequence). CDR3: CASSSPGEDYEQYF. The CDR3 DNA is TGTGCCAGCAGCTCGCCGGGAGAAGACTACGAGCAGTACTTC.

This CDR3 is CATSDPQGFDTQYF. DNA for the CDR3: TGTGCCACCAGTGATCCACAGGGTTTCGATACGCAGTATTTT. The chain links TRBV24-1 to TRBJ2-3; maybe TRBD1 (6 bases). CDR1 and CDR2 from the germline V gene are KGHDR and SFDVKD. Trimming cost V 3 bases and J 6 bases, with 12 bases left between them. The length of the CDR3 is 14 residues.

This clonotype was observed once. The chain links TRBV15 to TRBJ2-2; 12 bases match TRBD2. J lost 6 bases, V lost 4 bases, and 6 bases had no gene match. The CDR3 is 16 amino acids. CDR1 is LNHNV, CDR2 YYDKDF, per germline (reference sequence). The CDR3 DNA reads TGTGCCACCAGCACCCGGACTAGCGGGGTGTCCGGGGAGCTGTTTTTT. This encodes CATSTRTSGVSGELFF.

This clonotype was found a few times. This may be a read error: a much more frequent sequence differs by one nucleotide. The chain links TRBV19 to TRBJ1-5; tentatively, D is TRBD1 (6 bases). The V end was cut by 7 bases, the J end by 2 bases, with 18 bases between. CDR1 and CDR2 from the germline V gene are LNHDA and SQIVND (reference sequence). The CDR3 length is 16 residues. CDR3 region: CASNLRGIRGNQPQHF. DNA of the CDR3: TGTGCCAGTAACTTGAGGGGGATTAGGGGCAATCAGCCCCAGCATTTT.

The chain uses TRBV12-5 and TRBJ2-1, with D unclear. Germline V gene lookup returns CDR1 LGHNT and CDR2 FRNRAP. The CDR3 is made up of 10 amino acids. The V and J ends lost 6 bases and 7 bases respectively, with 4 bases between them. CDR3 amino acids: CASGSNEQFF. CDR3 bases: TGTGCTAGTGGCAGTAATGAGCAGTTCTTC.

The rearrangement uses TRBV7-2 and TRBJ1-6, with D unclear. The CDR3 covers 13 residues. The V end was cut by 4 bases, the J end by 6 bases, with 7 bases between. Germline CDR1 is SGHTA and CDR2 is FQGNSA. The CDR3 coding sequence is TGTGCCAGCAGCTCTGTAGGTAATTCACCCCTCCACTTT. Translated, it gives CASSSVGNSPLHF.

The chain recombines TRBV7-2 with TRBJ2-3; TRBD1 agrees at 11 bases. V was pared by 5 bases and J by 5 bases, with 9 bases of the junction left unmatched. The CDR3 totals 16 residues. Germline CDR1 and CDR2: SGHTA and FQGNSA. Here the CDR3 reads CASSHRTGGAGDTQYF. Written as DNA, the CDR3 is TGTGCCAGCAGCCATCGGACAGGGGGCGCAGGAGATACGCAGTATTTT.

The chain joins TRBV24-1 to TRBJ2-1, with D possibly being TRBD2 (5 bases). Germline V gives CDR1 KGHDR, CDR2 SFDVKD. The V gene lost 4 bases and the J gene lost 2 bases, with 11 bases spanning the gap. The length of the CDR3 is 15 residues. The CDR3 sequence is CATSEEGATYNEQFF. Here the CDR3 DNA reads TGTGCCACCAGTGAAGAGGGAGCCACCTACAATGAGCAGTTCTTC.

The table lists this clonotype with a count of one. The J gene is TRBJ1-1, the V gene TRBV20-1; unclear D gene. The CDR3 runs 12 residues. Germline V CDR1 and CDR2: DFQATT, SNEGSKA (reference sequence). Trimming shortened V by 4 bases and J by 1 base, and 7 bases separated the two germline ends. The CDR3 reads CSAINTNTEAFF. CDR3 bases: TGCAGTGCTATCAATACGAACACTGAAGCTTTCTTT.

To note about this clonotype: One junction end disagrees with the germline gene, perhaps due to a read error. The rearrangement links TRBV19 to TRBJ2-2; D is unresolved. The germline gives CDR1 LNHDA, CDR2 SQIVND (reference sequence). This CDR3 comprises 15 residues. DNA for the CDR3: TGTGCCAGTACCCCGTGTGGCTTAAACACCAGGGAGCTGTTTTTT. The encoded protein is CASTPCGLNTRELFF.

V and J are TRBV2 and TRBJ2-4; D gene uncertain. Germline assignment: CDR1 SNHLY and CDR2 FYNNEI. CDR3 length equals 11 residues. Trimming left V 7 bases short and J 6 bases short, with 7 bases between. CDR3 sequence: CASKELNIQYF. The CDR3 nucleotides are TGTGCCAGCAAAGAACTAAACATTCAGTACTTC.